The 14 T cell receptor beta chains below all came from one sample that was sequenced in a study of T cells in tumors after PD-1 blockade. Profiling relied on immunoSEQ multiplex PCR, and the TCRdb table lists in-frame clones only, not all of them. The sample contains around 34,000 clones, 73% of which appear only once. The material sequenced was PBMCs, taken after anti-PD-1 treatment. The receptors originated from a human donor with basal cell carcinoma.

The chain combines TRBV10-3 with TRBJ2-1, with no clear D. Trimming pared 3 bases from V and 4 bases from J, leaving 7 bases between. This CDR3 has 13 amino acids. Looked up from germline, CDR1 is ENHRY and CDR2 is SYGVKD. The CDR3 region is CAISERKYNEQFF. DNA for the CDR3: TGTGCCATCAGTGAACGGAAATACAATGAGCAGTTCTTC.

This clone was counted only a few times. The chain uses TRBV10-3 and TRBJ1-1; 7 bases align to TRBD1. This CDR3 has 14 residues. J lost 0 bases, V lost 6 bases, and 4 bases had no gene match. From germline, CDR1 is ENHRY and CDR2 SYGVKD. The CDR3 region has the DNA TGTGCCATCAGCGGGACAGCTATGAACACTGAAGCTTTCTTT. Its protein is CAISGTAMNTEAFF.

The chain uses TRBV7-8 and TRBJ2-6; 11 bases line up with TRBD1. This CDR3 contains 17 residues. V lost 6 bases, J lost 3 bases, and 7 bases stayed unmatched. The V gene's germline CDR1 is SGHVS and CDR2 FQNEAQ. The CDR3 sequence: CASRSGTGGVGANVLTF. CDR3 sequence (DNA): TGTGCCAGCAGAAGTGGGACAGGGGGGGTTGGGGCCAACGTCCTGACTTTC.

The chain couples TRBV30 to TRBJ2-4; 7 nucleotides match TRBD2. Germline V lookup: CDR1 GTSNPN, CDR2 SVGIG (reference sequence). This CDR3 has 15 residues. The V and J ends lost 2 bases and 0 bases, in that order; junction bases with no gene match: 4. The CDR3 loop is CAWSRLAVAKNIQYF. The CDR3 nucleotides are TGTGCCTGGAGTAGACTAGCTGTAGCCAAAAACATTCAGTACTTC.

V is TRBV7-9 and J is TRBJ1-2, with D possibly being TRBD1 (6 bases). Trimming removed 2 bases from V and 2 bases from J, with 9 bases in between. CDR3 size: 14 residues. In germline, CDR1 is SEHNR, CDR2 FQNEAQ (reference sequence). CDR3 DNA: TGTGCCAGCAGCTTACCTGGACAGAACTATGGCTACACCTTC. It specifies CASSLPGQNYGYTF.

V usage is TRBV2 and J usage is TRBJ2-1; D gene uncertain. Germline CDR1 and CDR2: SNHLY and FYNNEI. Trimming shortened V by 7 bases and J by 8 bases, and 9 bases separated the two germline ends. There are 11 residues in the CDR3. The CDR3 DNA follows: TGTGCCAGCACCCTAGGTTATGAGCAGTTCTTC. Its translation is CASTLGYEQFF.

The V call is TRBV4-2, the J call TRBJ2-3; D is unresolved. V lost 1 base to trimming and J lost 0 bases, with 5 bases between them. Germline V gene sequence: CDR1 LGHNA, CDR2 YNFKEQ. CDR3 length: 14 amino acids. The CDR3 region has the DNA TGTGCCAGCAGCCAAGTTGGGAGCACAGATACGCAGTATTTT. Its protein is CASSQVGSTDTQYF.

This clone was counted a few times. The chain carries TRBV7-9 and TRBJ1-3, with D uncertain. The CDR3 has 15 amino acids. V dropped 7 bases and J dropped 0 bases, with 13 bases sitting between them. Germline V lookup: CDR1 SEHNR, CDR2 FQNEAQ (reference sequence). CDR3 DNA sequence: TGTGCCAGCACCCGAGGAGACCGCTCTGGAAACACCATATATTTT. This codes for CASTRGDRSGNTIYF.

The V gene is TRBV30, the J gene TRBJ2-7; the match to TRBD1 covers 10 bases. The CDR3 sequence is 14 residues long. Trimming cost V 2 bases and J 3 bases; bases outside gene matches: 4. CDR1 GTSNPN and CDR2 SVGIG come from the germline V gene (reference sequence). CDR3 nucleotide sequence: TGTGCCTGGAGTTTCGGGACAGGGGACTACGAGCAGTACTTC. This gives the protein CAWSFGTGDYEQYF.

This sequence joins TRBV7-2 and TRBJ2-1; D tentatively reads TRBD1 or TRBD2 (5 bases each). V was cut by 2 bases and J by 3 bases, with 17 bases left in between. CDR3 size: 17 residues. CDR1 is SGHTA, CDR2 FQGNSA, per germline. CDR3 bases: TGTGCCAGCAGCTTAAGGACTGGGGGATCACTCTACAATGAGCAGTTCTTC. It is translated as CASSLRTGGSLYNEQFF. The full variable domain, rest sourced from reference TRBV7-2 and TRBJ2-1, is GAGVSQSPSNKVTEKGKDVELRCDPISGHTALYWYRQSLGQGLEFLIYFQGNSAPDKSGLPSDRFSAERTGGSVSTLTIQRTQQEDSAVYLCASSLRTGGSLYNEQFFGPGTRLTVL.

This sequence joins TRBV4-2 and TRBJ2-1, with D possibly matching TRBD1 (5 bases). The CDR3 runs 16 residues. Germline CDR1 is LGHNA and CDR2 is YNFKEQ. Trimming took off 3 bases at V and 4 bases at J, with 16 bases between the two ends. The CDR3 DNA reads TGTGCCAGCAGCCAGTCGACAGTATCCCGATACAATGAGCAGTTCTTC. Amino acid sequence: CASSQSTVSRYNEQFF.

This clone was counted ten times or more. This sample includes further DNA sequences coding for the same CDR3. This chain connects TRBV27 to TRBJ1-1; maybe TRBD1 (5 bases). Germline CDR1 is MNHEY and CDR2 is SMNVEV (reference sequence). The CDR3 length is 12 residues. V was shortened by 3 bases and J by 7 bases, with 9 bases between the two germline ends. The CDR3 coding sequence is TGTGCCAGCAGTTTTTTGCAGGGTGAAGCTTTCTTT. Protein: CASSFLQGEAFF.

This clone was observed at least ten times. This chain's CDR3 is CASSYLGTGGGEQYF. DNA of the CDR3: TGTGCCAGCAGCTATTTGGGGACAGGGGGTGGCGAGCAGTACTTC. The chain has TRBV14 and TRBJ2-7, with TRBD1 matching over 11 bases. The CDR3 sequence is 15 residues long. V lost 5 bases to trimming and J lost 6 bases; unmatched junction nucleotides: 9. Germline V gene data show CDR1 as SGHDN and CDR2 as FVKESK.

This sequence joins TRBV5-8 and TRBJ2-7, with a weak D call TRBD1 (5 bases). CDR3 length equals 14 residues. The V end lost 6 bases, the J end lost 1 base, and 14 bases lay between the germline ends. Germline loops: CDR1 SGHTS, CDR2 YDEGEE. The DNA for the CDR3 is TGTGCCAGCACCGTGGGGCTGGGGTCCTACGAGCAGTACTTC. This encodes CASTVGLGSYEQYF.